These T cell receptor beta chains were read from a single sample in a study of molecular identifiers for immune sequencing clone quantification. TCRdb reprocessed the PCR reads via MiXCR and lists one record per CDR3 protein. This sample has 490,000 or so distinct CDR3 sequences, with over 20% found just once. Input material: naive CD8+ T cells from blood, with Jurkat cell RNA spiked in. The receptor source for this set is a human donor in good health. Some libraries in this study had Jurkat cell RNA spiked in. Both conserved end residues are part of each CDR3. D genes are given only for firm matches. Clone size is not always given. Where it is, it says once, few, many or a class for expanded clones.

j_call v_call d_call clone_size cdr3_aa cdr3_nt
TRBJ1-5 TRBV7-8 - many CASSLTLPGTNQPQHF TGTGCCAGCAGCTTAACACTCCCAGGCACTAATCAGCCCCAGCATTTT
TRBJ2-3 TRBV2 TRBD2 many CASSGTSGNTDTQYF TGTGCCAGCAGCGGGACTAGCGGCAACACAGATACGCAGTATTTT
TRBJ1-2 TRBV12-3/TRBV12-4 - - CASSFAVRDGYTF TGTGCCAGCAGTTTTGCCGTGAGAGATGGCTACACCTTC
TRBJ2-3 TRBV27 - many CASSPPAAGTDTQYF TGTGCCAGCAGTCCACCAGCCGCAGGGACAGATACGCAGTATTTT
TRBJ1-5 TRBV6-1 - - CASSPGLYNNQPQHF TGTGCCAGCAGTCCGGGACTATATAACAATCAGCCCCAGCATTTT
TRBJ2-3 TRBV16 - - CGSSQSQPDTQYF TGTGGCAGCAGCCAATCACAGCCAGATACGCAGTACTTT
TRBJ2-3 TRBV6-2/TRBV6-3 TRBD1 few CASSRRTGGLTDAQYF TGTGCCAGCAGTCGACGAACAGGGGGTTTGACAGATGCGCAGTATTTT
TRBJ2-7 TRBV5-5 - few CASSEDVSYEQYF TGTGCCAGCAGCGAGGACGTCTCCTACGAGCAGTACTTC
TRBJ2-7 TRBV7-9 TRBD1 - CASSSPGQGAHRYF TGTGCCAGCAGCTCACCGGGACAGGGGGCTCATCGGTACTTC
TRBJ1-1 TRBV6-4 - few CASKQSDRAEAFF TGTGCCAGCAAACAAAGCGATAGGGCTGAAGCTTTCTTT
TRBJ2-1 TRBV29-1 TRBD2 few CSVVFTSGSFSYNEQFF TGCAGCGTTGTATTTACTAGCGGGAGTTTCTCCTACAATGAGCAGTTCTTC
TRBJ2-7 TRBV12-3/TRBV12-4 - - CASSPQGTPDEQYF TGTGCCAGCAGTCCCCAGGGAACCCCCGATGAGCAGTACTTC
TRBJ1-1 TRBV6-2/TRBV6-3 - few CASSYGQRNTGAFF TGTGCCAGCAGTTACGGACAGAGGAACACTGGAGCTTTCTTT
TRBJ1-6 TRBV5-1 TRBD1 - CASSLFGQGTSPLHF TGCGCCAGCAGCTTGTTCGGACAGGGTACTTCACCCCTCCACTTT
TRBJ1-4 TRBV2 - many CASSMSQATNEKLFF TGTGCCAGCAGCATGTCGCAAGCAACTAATGAAAAACTGTTTTTT
TRBJ1-1 TRBV19 - few CASSIDGPENTEAFF TGTGCCAGTAGTATAGATGGACCCGAGAACACTGAAGCTTTCTTT
TRBJ2-3 TRBV19 - few CATNPRGFSTRTDTQYF TGTGCCACCAATCCCAGGGGCTTCTCAACCCGCACAGATACGCAGTATTTT
TRBJ2-7 TRBV28 - few CPPQPRGWVRYF TGTCCCCCACAGCCCCGGGGGTGGGTCAGATACTTC
TRBJ2-3 TRBV27 TRBD1 - CASSPLDREADTQYF TGTGCCAGCAGTCCATTGGACAGGGAGGCAGATACGCAGTATTTT
TRBJ2-3 TRBV15 - few CATSRDPGLTITSTDTQYF TGTGCCACCAGCAGAGATCCCGGACTAACTATCACTAGCACAGATACGCAGTATTTT
TRBJ2-3 TRBV2 - few CASSEWASVTDTQYF TGTGCCAGCAGTGAATGGGCTAGCGTGACAGATACGCAGTATTTT
TRBJ2-7 TRBV7-9 - few CASSLVAARDEQYF TGTGCCAGCAGCTTAGTGGCGGCCAGGGACGAGCAGTACTTC
TRBJ1-1 TRBV7-3 - - CASSLDGNLRRTGAFF TGTGCCAGCAGCTTAGACGGGAATCTTCGACGCACTGGAGCTTTCTTT
TRBJ2-3 TRBV5-1 - - CASSLGVRGPSTDTQYF TGCGCCAGCAGCTTGGGGGTTCGGGGGCCAAGCACAGATACGCAGTATTTT
TRBJ2-3 TRBV27 - - CASSLMGILIDTQYF TGTGCCAGCAGTTTAATGGGGATTCTGATAGATACGCAGTATTTT
TRBJ1-3 TRBV3-1 TRBD1 few CASSQDGTEIGNTIYF TGTGCCAGCAGCCAAGATGGGACAGAAATTGGAAACACCATATATTTT
TRBJ2-3 TRBV7-9 TRBD2 many CASRQTSADLPDTQYF TGTGCCAGCAGGCAGACTAGCGCCGACCTCCCAGATACGCAGTATTTT
TRBJ2-1 TRBV7-3 TRBD2 few CASSFRLAWYNEQFF TGTGCCAGCAGCTTCCGACTAGCGTGGTACAATGAGCAGTTCTTC
TRBJ2-1 TRBV28 - few CASSYAYRRGGEQFF TGTGCCAGCAGTTATGCATACCGGCGAGGCGGTGAGCAGTTCTTC
TRBJ2-1 TRBV20-1 - few CSAFPNLAFGEQLF TGCAGTGCTTTCCCCAACCTAGCTTTTGGTGAGCAGCTCTTC
TRBJ2-7 TRBV2 - many CASSSFSLDEQYF TGTGCCAGCAGCTCGTTCTCGCTAGACGAGCAGTACTTC
TRBJ2-7 TRBV7-9 TRBD2 many CASSSTSGDPYEQYF TGTGCCAGCAGCTCCACTAGCGGGGATCCCTACGAGCAGTACTTC
TRBJ2-7 TRBV6-1 - - CASSEPIGEQYF TGTGCCAGCAGTGAACCCATAGGCGAGCAGTACTTC
TRBJ2-7 TRBV7-6 - - CASSLSAGSYEQYF TGTGCCAGCAGCTTATCTGCGGGATCCTACGAGCAGTACTTC
TRBJ2-2 TRBV20-1 - - CSAKGLETTGELFF TGCAGTGCTAAGGGTCTAGAAACCACCGGGGAGCTGTTTTTT
TRBJ1-3 TRBV7-9 TRBD1 - CASSPRTGWMDTIYF TGTGCCAGCAGCCCCCGGACAGGGTGGATGGACACCATATATTTT
TRBJ1-6 TRBV5-1 - many CASRLDTGPYYNSPLHF TGCGCCAGCAGACTGGACACGGGCCCCTATTATAATTCACCCCTCCACTTT
TRBJ2-2 TRBV7-7 - few CASSPGTSRTGELFF TGTGCCAGCTCGCCGGGAACCTCACGGACCGGGGAGCTGTTTTTT
TRBJ2-5 TRBV30 - many CAWSGGRLETQYF TGTGCCTGGAGCGGGGGAAGGTTGGAGACCCAGTACTTC
TRBJ2-1 TRBV9 - - CASSVDDTNEQFF TGTGCCAGCAGCGTAGATGATACAAATGAGCAGTTCTTC
TRBJ2-5 TRBV5-4 TRBD2 few CASSLGWGGQETQYF TGTGCCAGCAGCTTGGGATGGGGGGGCCAAGAGACCCAGTACTTC
TRBJ1-1 TRBV6-5 - - CASSYSQAGSTEAFF TGTGCCAGCAGTTACTCCCAGGCTGGGAGCACTGAAGCTTTCTTT
TRBJ2-1 TRBV7-3 - - CASSLTPIAMSSYNEQFF TGTGCCAGCAGCTTGACCCCCATAGCGATGAGCTCCTACAATGAGCAGTTCTTC
TRBJ1-1 TRBV2 TRBD1 many CASSEIIGTVGTEAFF TGTGCCAGCAGTGAGATAATCGGGACAGTTGGCACTGAAGCTTTCTTT
TRBJ2-5 TRBV20-1 - many CSARAPGAFLETQYF TGCAGTGCTAGAGCGCCGGGAGCATTTTTAGAGACCCAGTACTTC
TRBJ1-1 TRBV19 - - CASSPLTGVYAEAFF TGTGCCAGTAGTCCGCTGACAGGCGTTTACGCTGAAGCTTTCTTT
TRBJ1-2 TRBV6-6 - few CASSYPRGINYGYTF TGTGCCAGCAGTTACCCCCGGGGGATTAACTATGGCTACACCTTC
TRBJ2-1 TRBV27 - many CASRATGMNEQFF TGTGCCAGCAGGGCAACAGGGATGAATGAGCAGTTCTTC
TRBJ2-7 TRBV30 - many CAWSSPAYEQYF TGTGCCTGGAGCTCCCCCGCCTACGAGCAGTACTTC
TRBJ1-2 TRBV27 - many CASSWGKGSRYGYTF TGTGCCAGCAGTTGGGGTAAAGGGTCACGATATGGCTACACCTTC
TRBJ1-1 TRBV10-2 - - CASSEFGGENTEAFF TGCGCCAGCAGTGAGTTTGGGGGCGAGAACACTGAAGCTTTCTTT
TRBJ2-7 TRBV4-3 - few CASSQGTGGNYEQYF TGCGCCAGCAGCCAAGGTACCGGCGGAAACTACGAGCAGTACTTC